This TCR beta chain was recovered during a study of spatial heterogeneity in lung cancer (dated by TCRdb to 2018 to 2020). Turning to the overall study: Beta-chain transcripts were consistently detected in greater numbers than alpha-chain transcripts, which likely reflects a higher abundance of beta-chain transcripts. The study quantitatively compared TCR alpha and beta repertoires across multiple tumor regions, matched nontumor lung and blood in non-small cell lung cancer. TCR repertoire features were related to nonsynonymous mutation counts determined by whole-exome sequencing of tumor tissue. In the raw uncorrected reads, each unique combination of TCR and UMI appeared more than ten times on average. A strong correlation was found between TCR transcript counts in tumor regions and a T cell transcriptional module score from matched bulk RNA-seq. At surgery, around 200 tumor regions, some 61 matched nontumor lung samples and about 56 PBMC samples were TCR-sequenced for both alpha and beta chains.

There are 16 amino acids in the CDR3, from cysteine to phenylalanine inclusive. Solely the CDR3 DNA is kept, with 48 bases framed from the first base. CDR1 and CDR2, per the germline V gene, are LGHNA and YNFKEQ. V is shortened by 0 bases, J by 1 base, and the region joining them spans 10 bases. The time point label here, explained by the study, means: sample taken at primary tumor resection. The donors were about 71 patients from the lung TRACERx cohort who had early-stage, untreated non-small cell lung cancer. TCR sequencing used whole RNA extracted from tumor and nontumor lung tissue, or from cryopreserved PBMC samples, without cell sorting. Only patients with enough RNA available from two or more tumor regions were chosen for TCR sequencing. Before selection, tumor and adjacent nontumor lung specimens were reviewed by a lung pathologist. Libraries came from 5' RACE. Sequencing used a NextSeq 500. In the TCR library protocol, a unique molecular identifier was attached to each TCR cDNA molecule so that PCR and sequencing errors could be corrected. As for the authors' bioinformatics: TCR identification, UMI-based error correction and CDR3 extraction were performed with Decombinator tools. TCRs above a frequency of 2 per 1,000, corresponding to the top 1% of the tumor frequency distribution, were defined as expanded. Expanded tumor TCRs were classed as regional if statistically deemed absent (corrected P<0.05) from at least one tumor region, otherwise ubiquitous. Renyi diversity was calculated using the R vegan package after each repertoire was subsampled 100 times to 5,000 TCRs. To build CDR3 similarity networks, amino acid triplet string-kernel similarity was used, and CDR3s were connected when their pairwise similarity was above 0.82. Through fastp at Q25 and MiXCR, TCRdb rebuilt clones from the public reads, retaining in-frame beta chains. Records with the same CDR3 protein are collapsed into one entry carrying the most frequent genes and DNA. For this entry, the V and J calls and clone size follow TCRdb and not the study's own pipeline. Present in this sample are 25,000 to 30,000 distinct CDR3 sequences, approximately 6.9% of which were seen just once. Approximately 23% of the sample comes from the top ten.

General conclusions and limits of the study: Counts of ubiquitous and regional expanded TCRs correlated with counts of ubiquitous and regional nonsynonymous mutations, respectively. TCR-seq coverage of tumor T cells was estimated at only approximately 7% for alpha chains and around 14% for beta chains. A correlation was observed between the number of expanded intratumoral alpha and beta TCRs and the tumor nonsynonymous mutation count. Confirming at a functional level the hypothesis that regional TCRs recognize regional mutations was considered to require additional single-cell paired TCR alpha and beta sequencing.

This clonotype was detected ten times or more. It has no known antigen specificity. The sample holds no much larger clone one base away, and base qualities are not on file. The chain employs TRBV4-2 and TRBJ2-1; the D gene identity is not certain. The receptor's source is a male donor with early-stage non-small cell lung cancer. The sequenced sample was lung tumor tissue, obtained at surgery. The DNA sequence is TGTGCCAGCAGCCAAGATAACCTCGTTTCCTACAATGAGCAGTTCTTC. It codes for CASSQDNLVSYNEQFF.